The table lists the clone carrying this T cell receptor beta chain with many counts. This CDR3 is built from 13 residues. J gave up 4 bases and V 6 bases, and 8 bases lay outside the gene matches. Germline V gives CDR1 DFQATT, CDR2 SNEGSKA (reference sequence). The source of the sample is a study of T cells of healthy individuals. TCRdb reprocessed the 5' RACE reads with MiXCR, giving one entry per CDR3 protein. The data show about 53,000 distinct CDR3 sequences, with roughly 14% seen just once and roughly 16% held by the top ten. This TCR derives from a human donor in good health. The chain joins TRBV20-1 to TRBJ1-2; TRBD1 matches at 7 bases. Written as DNA, the CDR3 is TGCAGTGCCCTTACAGGGGCCGGCTATGGCTACACCTTC. It codes for CSALTGAGYGYTF.